The TCR beta chain described here comes from a study of long-term antiretroviral therapy in people with HIV. Before DNA extraction, roughly 1-11 million cryopreserved PBMC were held in the samples. Germline assignment: CDR1 KGHSH and CDR2 LQKENI. The CDR3 runs 12 residues. Trimming removed 5 bases from V and 10 bases from J, with 12 bases in between. The libraries were made with immunoSEQ v3.0 at survey level. Repertoires were generated with immunoSEQ multiplex PCR, while TCRdb's copy carries only in-frame clones and drops some. The sample consists of about 34,000 clones, about 85% of them appearing once. Study observations and caveats: Pre-ART expanded TRB clones stayed dominant throughout, though often decreasing after ART.

Worth noting for this clone: Its antigen is still unknown.

The TCR was taken from a man aged 18 to 30 with HIV. Source: unsorted PBMCs, taken 1.1 years after starting antiretroviral therapy. The chain employs TRBV18 and TRBJ2-1; D uncertain. The CDR3 DNA follows: TGTGCCAGCTCATCCCAGATACGGGAGCAGTTCTTC. It yields the protein CASSSQIREQFF.